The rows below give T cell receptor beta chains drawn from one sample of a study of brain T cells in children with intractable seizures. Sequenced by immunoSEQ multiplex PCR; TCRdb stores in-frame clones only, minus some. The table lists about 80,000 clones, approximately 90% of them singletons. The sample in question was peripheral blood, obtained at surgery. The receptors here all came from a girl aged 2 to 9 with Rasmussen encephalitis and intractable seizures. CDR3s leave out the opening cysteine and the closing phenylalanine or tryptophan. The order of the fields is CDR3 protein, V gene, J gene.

CDR3: ASSVNLGQPANTEAF
V: TRBV18
J: TRBJ1-1

CDR3: ASSLTGQGMAKYEQY
V: TRBV6-6
J: TRBJ2-7

CDR3: ASSSATVATGELF
V: TRBV5-1
J: TRBJ2-2

CDR3: ASSSHLDYGYT
V: TRBV28
J: TRBJ1-2

CDR3: ASSLAGRGDTQY
V: TRBV5-1
J: TRBJ2-3

CDR3: ASSLLRTSGVNEQF
V: TRBV3-1/TRBV3-2
J: TRBJ2-1

CDR3: ATGNQPQH
V: TRBV2
J: TRBJ1-5

CDR3: ASSQGQGYGYT
V: TRBV4-1
J: TRBJ1-2

CDR3: ASASWSGAGGETQY
V: TRBV11-2
J: TRBJ2-5

CDR3: ASRQGGTYNEQF
V: TRBV19
J: TRBJ2-1

CDR3: ATSRDRTSGRMIHNEQF
V: TRBV15
J: TRBJ2-1

CDR3: ASSLIQGEKLF
V: TRBV27
J: TRBJ1-4

CDR3: ASSRDPNEKLF
V: TRBV7-9
J: TRBJ1-4

CDR3: ASSPTVNTEAF
V: TRBV18
J: TRBJ1-1

CDR3: ASKRRGSSYEQY
V: TRBV27
J: TRBJ2-7

CDR3: ASSYVPGSNTEAF
V: TRBV6-5
J: TRBJ1-1

CDR3: ASELGGLAGELF
V: TRBV19
J: TRBJ2-2

CDR3: ASSEEGLWGYT
V: TRBV28
J: TRBJ1-2

CDR3: ASSSLRTANQPQH
V: TRBV6-5
J: TRBJ1-5

CDR3: SAGQGMNTEAF
V: TRBV29-1
J: TRBJ1-1

CDR3: ASSFHQNTIY
V: TRBV5-6
J: TRBJ1-3

CDR3: ASSRDRENQPQH
V: TRBV6-1
J: TRBJ1-5